This T cell receptor beta chain was retrieved from a study of T cells after yellow fever vaccination. From the 5' RACE reads, TCRdb called clonotypes with MiXCR, one entry per CDR3 protein. The repertoire holds 300,000 or so distinct CDR3 sequences, with approximately 13% as singletons. About this clonotype itself: Its antigen is as yet unknown. Just one base apart from a much larger clone, this may be a read error.

The CDR3 extends over 14 amino acids. From germline, CDR1 is SGHTA and CDR2 FQGTGA. Trimming took off 5 bases at V and 8 bases at J, with 15 bases between the two ends. Study conclusions and caveats: Clones from primary vaccination mostly reappeared after the booster (96% CD4, approximately 86% CD8).

This TCR came from a young man who received the YFV17D yellow fever vaccine. The sample was CD4+ T cells sorted from PBMCs, taken 45 days after the yellow fever booster vaccination. The rearrangement joins TRBV7-3 to TRBJ2-2; TRBD2 is a possible D gene (6 bases). The CDR3 DNA is TGTGCCAGCAGCCGAACCGGGACTTCTGGGGAGCTGTTTTTT. Residues: CASSRTGTSGELFF.